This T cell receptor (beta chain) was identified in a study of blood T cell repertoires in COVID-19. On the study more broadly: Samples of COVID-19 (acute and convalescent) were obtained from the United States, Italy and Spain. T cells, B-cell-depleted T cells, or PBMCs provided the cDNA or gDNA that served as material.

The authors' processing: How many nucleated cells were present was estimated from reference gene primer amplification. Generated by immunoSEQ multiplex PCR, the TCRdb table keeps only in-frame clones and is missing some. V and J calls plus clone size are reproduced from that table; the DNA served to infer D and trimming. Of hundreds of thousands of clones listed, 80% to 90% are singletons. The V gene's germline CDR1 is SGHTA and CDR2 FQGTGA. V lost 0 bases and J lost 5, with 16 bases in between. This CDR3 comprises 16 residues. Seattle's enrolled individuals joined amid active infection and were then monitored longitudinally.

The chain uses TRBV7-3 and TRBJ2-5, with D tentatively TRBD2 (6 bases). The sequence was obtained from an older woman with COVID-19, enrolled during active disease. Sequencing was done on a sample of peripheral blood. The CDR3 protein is CASSLTGSPPHETQYF. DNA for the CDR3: TGTGCCAGCAGCTTAACCGGGAGCCCACCTCACGAGACCCAGTACTTC.